Described below is a single T cell receptor (beta chain) sequence and its context. Its cognate antigen is unknown. Per germline, CDR1 MNHEY and CDR2 SVGAGI. The CDR3 has 14 amino acids. Between the trimmed V and J ends, which lost 5 bases and 2 bases, there was a span of 10 bases. Here immunoSEQ multiplex PCR was the method, and the copy in TCRdb shows in-frame clones only, minus some. The table shows some 120,000 clones, with about 91% occurring only once. This specimen comes from a study of T cell responses to AZD1222 COVID-19 vaccine. About the study: It was second doses at about 4 or about 12 weeks that were pooled. Overall study findings and caveats: No day 14 peak samples; only post-peak repertoires were characterized. In a largely white British group with more females than males, clonal diversity was possibly underestimated.

Sequencing was performed on peripheral blood, taken on day 0 of AZD1222 vaccination. The rearrangement links TRBV6-5 to TRBJ1-3, with D unclear. The sequence was collected from an adult in good health. CDR3 DNA sequence: TGTGCCAGCAGTCGGACGGAGCCTGGAAACACCATATATTTT. Translation: CASSRTEPGNTIYF.